Following are 20 T cell receptor beta chains from one sample sequenced in a study of regulatory T cells in long-lasting Graves disease. Libraries of TCR beta came from iRepertoire HTBI primers plus Arm-PCR of CDR3 regions. TCRdb used MiXCR to reprocess the multiplex PCR reads, holding one entry per CDR3 protein. The sample contains fewer than 550,000 distinct CDR3 sequences, approximately 21% of which appear only once. Described time point: persistent/refractory GD, antithyroid drugs over 5 years with positive TRAb. With RNA extracted from PBMCs as input, the TCR library was made. The sequencing here drew on peripheral blood mononuclear cells (PBMCs), taken when the disease was refractory, from a patient treated with antithyroid drugs. The receptors originated from a female donor with Graves disease.

The J gene is TRBJ2-5, the V gene TRBV4-1, with 11 bases that match TRBD1. The V gene end was trimmed by 1 base and the J gene end by 1 base; junction bases not matched to a gene: 5. CDR1 MGHRA and CDR2 YSYEKL come from the germline V gene. The CDR3 loop spans 17 amino acids. CDR3 region: CASSQGRTGGRQETQYF. The CDR3 region has the DNA TGCGCCAGCAGCCAAGGCAGGACAGGGGGCCGCCAAGAGACCCAGTACTTC.

V is TRBV10-3 and J is TRBJ1-1, with D possibly being TRBD1 (5 bases). V shed 6 bases and J shed 3 bases, with 11 bases lying between them. Germline V lookup: CDR1 ENHRY, CDR2 SYGVKD. This CDR3 has 13 amino acids. CDR3 nucleotide sequence: TGTGCCATCAGCCTAGGGGAGGACACTGAAGCTTTCTTT. Amino acid sequence: CAISLGEDTEAFF.

V usage is TRBV7-2 and J usage is TRBJ1-1, with 8 bases fitting TRBD1. Unmatched junction bases numbered 7, after V lost 4 bases and J lost 3 bases. The CDR3 runs 15 residues. Germline-derived CDR1 and CDR2 are SGHTA and FQGNSA. CDR3 loop: CASSWDRLSDTEAFF. The CDR3 region has the DNA TGTGCCAGCAGCTGGGACAGGCTCTCGGACACTGAAGCTTTCTTT.

The chain links TRBV20-1 to TRBJ2-7; D is unclear. This CDR3 has 12 amino acids. The V gene's germline CDR1 is DFQATT and CDR2 SNEGSKA (reference sequence). Deletions cut 0 bases from V and 4 bases from J, with 7 bases between. The CDR3 region has the DNA TGCAGTGCTAGAGATCTAACTTACGAGCAGTACTTC. As protein: CSARDLTYEQYF.

This clonotype showed up many times. The chain combines TRBV6-5 with TRBJ1-4; 7 bases map to TRBD1. V lost 2 bases, J lost 7 bases, and 4 bases stayed unmatched. The CDR3 runs to 14 residues. Germline V CDR1 and CDR2: MNHEY, SVGAGI. CDR3 nucleotides: TGTGCCAGCAGTTACCTGGGACAGTTTGAAAAACTGTTTTTT. It translates to CASSYLGQFEKLFF.

A few counts support this clonotype. The chain joins TRBV29-1 to TRBJ2-5; tentative D call: TRBD2 (6 bases). V was pared by 6 bases and J by 5 bases, with 16 bases between. The CDR3 has 13 residues. Germline V gene data show CDR1 as SQVTM and CDR2 as ANQGSEA. The CDR3 sequence: CSVLNTSPETQYF. The CDR3 nucleotides are TGCAGCGTCCTTAATACTAGCCCCGAGACCCAGTACTTC.

Many counts were recorded for this clonotype. The J gene is TRBJ1-4, the V gene TRBV12-3 or TRBV12-4; D uncertain. Deletions cut 1 base from V and 7 bases from J, with 13 bases between. The CDR3 sequence is 15 residues long. The CDR3 DNA is TGTGCCAGCAGTTTAGGCCCCCGGAGCCCTGAAAAACTGTTTTTT. This gives the protein CASSLGPRSPEKLFF.

There are many counts of this clonotype. The chain links TRBV20-1 to TRBJ1-1; D gene unclear. Germline loops: CDR1 DFQATT, CDR2 SNEGSKA (reference sequence). The CDR3 is made up of 15 amino acids. V lost 1 base to trimming and J lost 5 bases, with 17 bases between them. This CDR3 is CSARGVLRGWTEAFF. DNA for the CDR3: TGCAGTGCTAGAGGGGTCCTCAGAGGTTGGACTGAAGCTTTCTTT.

The V call is TRBV24-1, the J call TRBJ1-5; TRBD1 aligns across 7 bases. Germline V gene lookup returns CDR1 KGHDR and CDR2 SFDVKD. There are 15 residues in the CDR3. After removal of 1 base from V and 6 bases from J, the junction contained 5 bases not matched to a gene. CDR3: CATSDFGPGGQPQHF. The CDR3 DNA sequence: TGTGCCACCAGTGATTTCGGTCCAGGGGGTCAGCCCCAGCATTTT.

This clonotype was seen more than once but under ten times. The chain joins TRBV2 to TRBJ2-3; D call uncertain. The CDR3 has 11 residues. Trimming took 7 bases from V and 2 from J, leaving 4 bases between them. Germline CDR1 is SNHLY and CDR2 is FYNNEI. CDR3 protein: CASTNTDTQYF. The CDR3 bases are TGTGCCAGCACCAACACAGATACGCAGTATTTT.

This chain uses TRBV29-1 with TRBJ1-4; D might be TRBD1 (6 bases). The V gene lost 7 bases and the J gene lost 8 bases, with 29 bases spanning the gap. The CDR3 consists of 17 residues. CDR1 SQVTM and CDR2 ANQGSEA come from the germline V gene. The CDR3 DNA reads TGCAGCGCCGCCCGGGACGCTCGTCGAGGGGGTTTGGAAAAACTGTTTTTT. It specifies CSAARDARRGGLEKLFF.

This clonotype was counted at least ten times. This chain uses TRBV11-3 with TRBJ1-2, with D perhaps TRBD1 (5 bases). The CDR3 consists of 12 residues. Germline assignment: CDR1 SGHNT and CDR2 YENEEA. V shed 5 bases and J shed 13 bases, with 17 bases lying between them. The CDR3: CASSPNRGESTF. The CDR3 DNA reads TGTGCCAGCAGCCCTAACCGGGGGGAGAGCACCTTC.

This chain connects TRBV4-1 to TRBJ1-4, with 7 positions matching TRBD1. There are 16 residues in the CDR3. In germline, CDR1 is MGHRA, CDR2 YSYEKL. V gave up 2 bases and J gave up 7 bases; unmatched junction bases: 10. The DNA for the CDR3 is TGCGCCAGCAGCCAACCCGACAGGGATCGGCGTGAAAAACTGTTTTTT. Translated: CASSQPDRDRREKLFF.

This clonotype was seen many times. V usage is TRBV11-3 and J usage is TRBJ1-5; no reliable D call. Per germline, CDR1 SGHNT and CDR2 YENEEA. This CDR3 region has 13 residues. The V end was cut by 5 bases, the J end by 10 bases, with 15 bases between. The CDR3 sequence is CASSHGVLAPQHF. CDR3 nucleotides: TGTGCCAGCAGCCATGGGGTGTTGGCACCCCAGCATTTT. Full variable domain (missing parts from reference TRBV11-3 and TRBJ1-5): EAGVVQSPRYKIIEKKQPVAFWCNPISGHNTLYWYLQNLGQGPELLIRYENEEAVDDSQLPKDRFSAERLKGVDSTLKIQPAELGDSAVYLCASSHGVLAPQHFGDGTRLSIL.

This sequence joins TRBV29-1 and TRBJ1-2; tentatively, D is TRBD1 (6 bases). CDR3 length equals 12 residues. Per the germline V gene, CDR1 is SQVTM and CDR2 is ANQGSEA. The V gene lost 5 bases and the J gene lost 5 bases, with 12 bases spanning the gap. As DNA, the CDR3 is TGCAGCGTTAGACAGGATCGGTATGGCTACACCTTC. Its protein product is CSVRQDRYGYTF.

The chain carries TRBV7-2 and TRBJ1-5, with 7 nucleotides matching TRBD1. CDR1 is SGHTA and CDR2 is FQGNSA in the germline V gene. The CDR3 has 15 residues. The V and J ends lost 1 base and 5 bases, in that order; junction bases with no gene match: 5. CDR3 loop: CASSLVFGTDQPQHF. The CDR3 DNA sequence: TGTGCCAGCAGCTTAGTATTTGGGACAGATCAGCCCCAGCATTTT.

This clonotype has at least ten counts. This rearrangement joins TRBV28 to TRBJ1-4; unclear D gene. With 8 bases removed from V and 7 bases from J, the gap between germline ends came to 14 bases. CDR1 is MDHEN and CDR2 is SYDVKM in the germline V gene. The length of the CDR3 is 13 residues. The CDR3 DNA reads as TGTGCCAGCTTCGGTAGAATCAGTGAAAAACTGTTTTTT. Its protein is CASFGRISEKLFF.

This clonotype was counted at least ten times. The V call is TRBV28, the J call TRBJ2-5; 7 nucleotides align to TRBD1. The germline V gene encodes CDR1 MDHEN and CDR2 SYDVKM. The trim removed 6 bases at V and 3 bases at J, leaving 4 bases unmatched. The CDR3 has 13 residues. The CDR3: CASSSGTEETQYF. The CDR3 coding sequence is TGTGCCAGCAGCTCCGGGACAGAAGAGACCCAGTACTTC.

Comment on this clonotype: A clone one base away is much larger, so this may be a read error. V usage is TRBV20-1 and J usage is TRBJ2-6; weak D call: TRBD2 (5 bases). Per the germline V gene, CDR1 is DFQATT and CDR2 is SNEGSKA (reference sequence). The CDR3 is 13 residues long. The ends were cut back, 4 bases at V and 8 bases at J, with 12 bases in the middle. The CDR3 nucleotides read TGCAGTGCTACCTTGACCGGGACCAACGTCCTGACTTTC. This sequence encodes CSATLTGTNVLTF.

This clonotype was seen many times. The chain has TRBV6-1 and TRBJ2-5, with D unclear. The V gene's germline CDR1 is MNHNS and CDR2 SASEGT. CDR3 size: 15 residues. The germline V and J ends were trimmed by 7 bases and 4 bases, with 19 bases remaining between them. CDR3 sequence: CASKGDLGSGETQYF. CDR3 DNA sequence: TGTGCCAGCAAGGGTGACTTAGGGTCGGGAGAGACCCAGTACTTC.